Following are 30 T cell receptor beta chains from one sample sequenced in a study of CXCR3-negative and CXCR3-positive naive CD8 T cells. UMI-labeled 5' RACE yielded the TRB cDNA libraries. Reanalyzing the 5' RACE reads, TCRdb keeps one entry per CDR3 protein, without DNA. The sample's table shows some 130,000 distinct CDR3 sequences. The sequenced sample consisted of naive CXCR3- CD8+ T cells from blood. The sample's subset: CD45RO-CCR7+CD27+CD95- naive CD8+ T cells lacking CXCR3 (TNR3-). The receptor source for this set is a human donor in good health. Some clones in this sample may be carry-over from other donors' samples.

The J gene is TRBJ2-2, the V gene TRBV12-3 or TRBV12-4; TCRdb outputs TRBD1, but without DNA this stays unchecked. The CDR3 has 16 residues. CDR3: CASSLRGDMNTGELFF.

This CDR3 is CASSFSGQGTRSEQYF. The V gene is TRBV27, the J gene TRBJ2-7; TCRdb indicates TRBD1, and absent DNA this call remains unverified. Looked up from germline, CDR1 is MNHEY and CDR2 is SMNVEV (reference sequence). The CDR3 has 16 residues.

The chain recombines TRBV29-1 with TRBJ2-5; TCRdb picks TRBD1, but there is no DNA to check that call. The CDR3 totals 15 residues. Germline CDR1 and CDR2: SQVTM and ANQGSEA. The CDR3 sequence is CSAYLVDRDKETQYF.

The chain employs TRBV7-2 and TRBJ2-5; TCRdb calls TRBD1, which cannot be checked without DNA. From germline, CDR1 is SGHTA and CDR2 FQGNSA. This CDR3 is built from 16 residues. CDR3 loop: CASGLDPRAWEETQYF.

This chain links TRBV12-3 or TRBV12-4 with TRBJ2-7; absent DNA, TCRdb's TRBD1 call cannot be checked. This CDR3 contains 15 residues. The chain's CDR3 is CASSLGGPRSYEQYF.

The V and J genes are TRBV12-3 or TRBV12-4 and TRBJ2-3; TCRdb proposes TRBD1, but this gene call is untestable without DNA. There are 16 residues in the CDR3. CDR3 sequence reads: CASSRAGTGTTDTQYF.

The gene calls are TRBV29-1 and TRBJ2-1; with no DNA, the TCRdb D assignment of TRBD1 cannot be verified. The CDR3 extends over 14 amino acids. Germline loops: CDR1 SQVTM, CDR2 ANQGSEA. The CDR3 protein is CSVEIGTGVNEQFF.

The chain combines TRBV12-3 or TRBV12-4 with TRBJ2-7; TCRdb calls TRBD1, which cannot be checked without DNA. The CDR3 is 12 amino acids. This CDR3 reads CASSLPGWEQYF.

The V call is TRBV3-1, the J call TRBJ2-1; TCRdb reports TRBD2, a call that lacks DNA to check it against. This CDR3 has 16 residues. Germline CDR1 is LGHDT and CDR2 is YNNKEL (reference sequence). CDR3 region: CASGRFLAGALGEQFF.

The rearrangement uses TRBV12-3 or TRBV12-4 and TRBJ1-4; as DNA is missing, the TRBD1 call by TCRdb cannot be tested. The CDR3 consists of 14 residues. The CDR3 loop is CASSSIWTHEKLFF.

V is TRBV11-2 and J is TRBJ1-3. CDR1 SGHAT and CDR2 FQNNGV come from the germline V gene. This CDR3 comprises 13 residues. This CDR3 is CASSLVDGDTIYF.

The CDR3 sequence is CSVEATGHEQYF. The chain joins TRBV29-1 to TRBJ2-7; TCRdb indicates TRBD1, and absent DNA this call remains unverified. Per germline, CDR1 SQVTM and CDR2 ANQGSEA. The length of the CDR3 is 12 residues.

This CDR3 is CASSLATYEQYF. The chain employs TRBV7-9 and TRBJ2-7. Germline CDR1 SEHNR, CDR2 FQNEAQ (reference sequence). CDR3 length equals 12 residues.

The CDR3 loop reads CSVDPTITDTQYF. The V and J genes are TRBV29-1 and TRBJ2-3. The CDR3 contains 13 residues. The germline V gene has CDR1 SQVTM and CDR2 ANQGSEA.

The V and J genes are TRBV20-1 and TRBJ2-7; TCRdb outputs TRBD2, but without DNA this stays unchecked. The CDR3 length is 15 residues. CDR1 DFQATT and CDR2 SNEGSKA come from the germline V gene (reference sequence). The CDR3: CSARLGLAGGNEQYF.

The J gene is TRBJ2-1, the V gene TRBV6-5; TCRdb reports TRBD1, a call that lacks DNA to check it against. CDR3 length: 16 residues. In germline, CDR1 is MNHEY, CDR2 SVGAGI. The CDR3 reads CASSYSSRGAYNEQFF.

V usage is TRBV2 and J usage is TRBJ2-1; absent DNA, TCRdb's TRBD1 call cannot be checked. Per germline, CDR1 SNHLY and CDR2 FYNNEI. CDR3 size: 13 residues. This CDR3 reads CASSDPVLYEQFF.

The J gene is TRBJ2-7, the V gene TRBV7-9. CDR1 SEHNR and CDR2 FQNEAQ come from the germline V gene (reference sequence). This CDR3 contains 13 residues. This CDR3 reads CASSLDLSYEQYF.

The genes are TRBV21-1 and TRBJ2-3; TCRdb lists TRBD2, though no DNA is available to test this call. TRBV21-1 is assigned pseudogene status. The CDR3 spans 15 residues. The CDR3 reads CASSKIGGQEDTQYF.

The rearrangement links TRBV20-1 to TRBJ2-1; the TCRdb D gene call, TRBD2, has no DNA to confirm it. Looked up from germline, CDR1 is DFQATT and CDR2 is SNEGSKA (reference sequence). The CDR3 spans 15 residues. CDR3 in amino acids: CSAHSSGGSYNEQFF.

V is TRBV7-2 and J is TRBJ2-1. The CDR3 length is 17 residues. Germline V lookup: CDR1 SGHTA, CDR2 FQGNSA. The CDR3: CASSRVGLSSSYNEQFF.

The chain is built from TRBV27 and TRBJ1-1; as DNA is missing, the TRBD1 call by TCRdb cannot be tested. The CDR3 covers 15 residues. Per germline, CDR1 MNHEY and CDR2 SMNVEV (reference sequence). CDR3 region: CASSLLGGENTEAFF.

V and J are TRBV7-3 and TRBJ1-3. The CDR3 runs 16 residues. CDR1 is SGHTA and CDR2 is FQGTGA in the germline V gene. CDR3 loop: CASSLTLEKDGNTIYF.

V usage is TRBV4-3 and J usage is TRBJ1-6. The length of the CDR3 is 17 residues. CDR1 is LGHNA and CDR2 is YSLEER in the germline V gene. The CDR3 sequence: CASSLIWGRANDSPLHF.

This chain links TRBV28 with TRBJ2-7; TCRdb's D call of TRBD2 is untestable without DNA. The germline gives CDR1 MDHEN, CDR2 SYDVKM. The CDR3 length is 15 residues. This CDR3 is CASRRGLFSSYEQYF.

V usage is TRBV15 and J usage is TRBJ1-1. Germline V gene lookup returns CDR1 LNHNV and CDR2 YYDKDF (reference sequence). The CDR3 covers 14 residues. The CDR3: CATSRDKKNTEAFF.

This sequence joins TRBV19 and TRBJ2-7; TCRdb proposes TRBD2, but this gene call is untestable without DNA. The CDR3 totals 15 residues. Germline V gene data show CDR1 as LNHDA and CDR2 as SQIVND (reference sequence). CDR3 region: CASSIRSGVTYEQYF. Looking up the rest from reference TRBV19 and TRBJ2-7 gives the full variable domain: DGGITQSPKYLFRKEGQNVTLSCEQNLNHDAMYWYRQDPGQGLRLIYYSQIVNDFQKGDIAEGYSVSREKKESFPLTVTSAQKNPTAFYLCASSIRSGVTYEQYFGPGTRLTVT.

V usage is TRBV7-3 and J usage is TRBJ2-1; TCRdb gives TRBD2 as the D gene, but with no DNA this cannot be confirmed. The CDR3 is 15 residues long. The V gene's germline CDR1 is SGHTA and CDR2 FQGTGA. CDR3 region: CASSPLAGGIDEQFF.

The chain uses TRBV2 and TRBJ2-7; TCRdb's D call of TRBD2 is untestable without DNA. The length of the CDR3 is 11 residues. Germline-derived CDR1 and CDR2 are SNHLY and FYNNEI. This chain's CDR3 is CASRRDYEQYF.

V usage is TRBV28 and J usage is TRBJ2-1; the TCRdb call, TRBD2, lacks DNA for checking. From germline, CDR1 is MDHEN and CDR2 SYDVKM. The CDR3 consists of 13 residues. CDR3 amino acids: CASSPSDYNEQFF.